This passage covers 13 T cell receptor beta chains from one sample sequenced in a study of PD-1 blockade in classical Hodgkin lymphoma. Data came from immunoSEQ multiplex PCR; TCRdb stores just in-frame clones and leaves some out. The sample holds approximately 61,000 clones, 87% seen once. Indicated time point: cycle 4 day 1 (C4D1), after 6 weeks of nivolumab. Every one of the patients relapsed after autologous stem cell transplantation (brentuximab vedotin exposure was variable). The specimen comprised peripheral blood mononuclear cells (PBMCs), sampled before the fourth cycle of nivolumab. These receptors were obtained from a human donor with classical Hodgkin lymphoma.

The rearrangement joins TRBV29-1 to TRBJ2-7, with a possible D match to TRBD1 (5 bases). Per the germline V gene, CDR1 is SQVTM and CDR2 is ANQGSEA. Trimming took 5 bases from V and 4 from J, leaving 15 bases between them. The CDR3 covers 13 residues. DNA for the CDR3: TGCAGCGTTATCTTCGAAACAGGTTACGAGCAGTACTTC. This codes for CSVIFETGYEQYF.

The chain has TRBV5-1 and TRBJ2-1; the match to TRBD1 covers 9 bases. Germline V gene lookup returns CDR1 SGHRS and CDR2 YFSETQ. V dropped 3 bases and J dropped 4; count of bases not matched to a gene: 11. The CDR3 loop spans 17 amino acids. The CDR3 reads CASSSTNRGLLYNEQFF. As DNA, the CDR3 is TGCGCCAGCAGCTCCACCAACAGGGGGCTATTATACAATGAGCAGTTCTTC.

V and J are TRBV6-6 and TRBJ2-2; 8 bases fit TRBD2. The CDR3 is 13 amino acids. Germline assignment: CDR1 MNHNY and CDR2 SVGAGI (reference sequence). The trim removed 6 bases at V and 6 bases at J, leaving 3 bases unmatched. The CDR3 DNA is TGTGCCAGCAGGGGACTAGTTGCCGGGGAGCTGTTTTTT. The encoded protein is CASRGLVAGELFF.

CDR3 sequence reads: CASSPHRGIEKLFF. CDR3 in DNA: TGTGCCAGTAGCCCACATCGGGGGATTGAAAAACTGTTTTTT. J is TRBJ1-4 and V is TRBV19; a weak D match, TRBD1 (5 bases). V lost 6 bases, J lost 7 bases, and 15 bases lay in between. CDR3 size: 14 residues. Germline-derived CDR1 and CDR2 are LNHDA and SQIVND (reference sequence).

The chain carries TRBV7-9 and TRBJ2-3, with a tentative D call TRBD2 (6 bases). CDR1 and CDR2 from the germline V gene are SEHNR and FQNEAQ (reference sequence). This CDR3 comprises 11 residues. V was shortened by 5 bases and J by 8 bases, with 8 bases between the two germline ends. The chain's CDR3 is CASSIGGTQYF. The CDR3 DNA follows: TGTGCCAGCAGCATCGGGGGTACGCAGTATTTT.

The rearrangement uses TRBV7-6 and TRBJ2-7; 9 bases are a match to TRBD1. The CDR3 runs to 17 residues. Trimming removed 2 bases from V and 2 bases from J; junction bases left unmatched: 10. CDR1 and CDR2 from the germline V gene are SGHVS and FNYEAQ. DNA of the CDR3: TGTGCCAGCAGCTTATTTACTATGGGACAGGGCCCCTACGAGCAGTACTTC. Protein: CASSLFTMGQGPYEQYF.

The chain uses TRBV7-8 and TRBJ1-2; perhaps TRBD1 as D (5 bases). The ends were cut back, 2 bases at V and 7 bases at J, with 11 bases in the middle. CDR1 is SGHVS, CDR2 FQNEAQ, per germline. The CDR3 is made up of 13 amino acids. CDR3: CASSLPGLVGYTF. The DNA for the CDR3 is TGTGCCAGCAGCTTACCGGGACTTGTTGGCTACACCTTC.

This sequence joins TRBV6-5 and TRBJ1-1, with a possible D match to TRBD1 (6 bases). V was shortened by 7 bases and J by 7 bases, with 16 bases between the two germline ends. Germline V CDR1 and CDR2: MNHEY, SVGAGI. CDR3 size: 13 residues. The CDR3 loop is CASTSPGHLEAFF. CDR3 coding DNA: TGTGCCAGCACCTCCCCGGGACACCTTGAAGCTTTCTTT.

CDR3 protein: CASSQVDGLLSYEQYF. The CDR3 region has the DNA TGTGCCAGCAGCCAAGTAGACGGACTACTATCCTACGAGCAGTACTTC. The genes are TRBV14 and TRBJ2-7; D might be TRBD2 (6 bases). Germline V CDR1 and CDR2: SGHDN, FVKESK. The CDR3 has 16 amino acids. Trimming removed 1 base at V and 1 base at J, with 14 bases between.

The gene calls are TRBV28 and TRBJ1-5; the match to TRBD1 covers 9 bases. V dropped 6 bases and J dropped 0; count of bases not matched to a gene: 6. CDR1 and CDR2 (germline): MDHEN, SYDVKM. The CDR3 consists of 16 residues. The CDR3 DNA reads TGTGCCAGCAGGATACAGGGGGCGCGTAGCAATCAGCCCCAGCATTTT. This codes for CASRIQGARSNQPQHF.

The chain combines TRBV5-1 with TRBJ1-1, with unresolved D. This CDR3 is 14 amino acids long. The germline V gene has CDR1 SGHRS and CDR2 YFSETQ. Between the trimmed V and J ends, which lost 2 bases and 1 base, there was a span of 9 bases. CDR3 amino acids: CASSFGPGNTEAFF. DNA of the CDR3: TGCGCCAGCAGCTTCGGTCCCGGGAACACTGAAGCTTTCTTT. Filled out from reference TRBV5-1 and TRBJ1-1, the complete variable domain reads KAGVTQTPRYLIKTRGQQVTLSCSPISGHRSVSWYQQTPGQGLQFLFEYFSETQRNKGNFPGRFSGRQFSNSRSEMNVSTLELGDSALYLCASSFGPGNTEAFFGQGTRLTVV.

The CDR3 region is CASRQTYEQYF. The CDR3 region has the DNA TGTGCCAGCAGACAGACCTACGAGCAGTACTTC. This chain links TRBV2 with TRBJ2-7; D is uncertain. The germline V gene has CDR1 SNHLY and CDR2 FYNNEI. This CDR3 spans 11 amino acids. Trimming removed 6 bases at V and 2 bases at J, with 5 bases between.

CDR3 in amino acids: CASSTFEGPGKGTDTQYF. CDR3 nucleotide sequence: TGTGCCAGTAGTACCTTCGAAGGGCCAGGGAAAGGCACAGATACGCAGTATTTT. This chain uses TRBV19 with TRBJ2-3; D possibly corresponds to TRBD1 (5 bases). With 4 bases removed from V and 1 base from J, the gap between germline ends came to 21 bases. The germline CDR1 and CDR2 sequences are LNHDA and SQIVND (reference sequence). The CDR3 has 18 amino acids.